The clone carrying this TCR beta chain occurred once. This sample stems from a study of blood T cell repertoires in COVID-19. Background on the study: Samples taken during acute and convalescent COVID-19 were collected in the United States, Italy and Spain.

Trimming stripped 6 bases from V and 0 bases from J, with 13 bases between. The CDR3 is 15 residues long. Germline CDR1 and CDR2: KGHSH and LQKENI. Generated by immunoSEQ multiplex PCR, the TCRdb table keeps only in-frame clones and is missing some. The table records around 370,000 clones, around 91% of them present only once. The chain is built from TRBV18 and TRBJ2-3, with D unresolved. Sequencing was performed on peripheral blood. The TCR comes from a woman aged 18 to 35 who had recovered from COVID-19. DNA of the CDR3: TGTGCCAGCTCCCGAGACTCTTCTAGCACAGATACGCAGTATTTT. Protein product: CASSRDSSSTDTQYF.